This TCR beta chain was profiled in a study of CD8+ T cells in alopecia areata. On the study more broadly: The drug, tofacitinib, lasted 6 to 18 months, followed by 6 months off drug. Overall study results and limits: Alopecia totalis/universalis scalp especially showed more expanded CD8+ clones than normal scalp. The study found TCR sharing across patients less clear than in mice, possibly for HLA reasons.

Germline V gene sequence: CDR1 GTSNPN, CDR2 SVGIG (reference sequence). The CDR3 loop spans 14 amino acids. V was clipped by 4 bases and J by 1 base, with 13 bases between them. Sequencing used cDNA as its template, made by extracting RNA and reverse transcribing it. The repertoire was sequenced with immunoSEQ multiplex PCR; TCRdb's copy has only in-frame clones and lacks some. The repertoire has roughly 200,000 clones, roughly 60% of them found once; the top ten carry approximately 1.7%. Concerning this clone itself: Its antigen is unknown.

Material: CD4+ T cells sorted from blood, obtained at week 0. The sequence was collected from a human donor with alopecia areata. This sequence joins TRBV30 and TRBJ1-1; the D is unclear. CDR3 loop: CAWNRAGTNTEAFF. Written as DNA, the CDR3 is TGTGCCTGGAATCGGGCAGGAACGAACACTGAAGCTTTCTTT.